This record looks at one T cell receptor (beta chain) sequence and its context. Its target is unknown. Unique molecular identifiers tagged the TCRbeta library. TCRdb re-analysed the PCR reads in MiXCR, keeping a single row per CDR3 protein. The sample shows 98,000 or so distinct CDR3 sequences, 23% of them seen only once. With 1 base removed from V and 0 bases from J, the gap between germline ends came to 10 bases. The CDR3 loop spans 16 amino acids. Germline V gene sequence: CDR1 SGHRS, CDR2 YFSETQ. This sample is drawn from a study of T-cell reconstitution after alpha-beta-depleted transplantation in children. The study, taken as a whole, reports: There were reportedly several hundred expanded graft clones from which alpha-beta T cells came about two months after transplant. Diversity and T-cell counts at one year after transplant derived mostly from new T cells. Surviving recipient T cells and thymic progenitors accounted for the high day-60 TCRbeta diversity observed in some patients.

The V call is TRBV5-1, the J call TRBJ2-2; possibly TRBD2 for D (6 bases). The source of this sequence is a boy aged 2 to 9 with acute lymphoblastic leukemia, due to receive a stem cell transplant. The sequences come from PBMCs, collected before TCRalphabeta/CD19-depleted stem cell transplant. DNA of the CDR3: TGCGCCAGCAGCTTGTTGACTAGAGCGAACACCGGGGAGCTGTTTTTT. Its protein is CASSLLTRANTGELFF. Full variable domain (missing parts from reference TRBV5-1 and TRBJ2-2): KAGVTQTPRYLIKTRGQQVTLSCSPISGHRSVSWYQQTPGQGLQFLFEYFSETQRNKGNFPGRFSGRQFSNSRSEMNVSTLELGDSALYLCASSLLTRANTGELFFGEGSRLTVL.